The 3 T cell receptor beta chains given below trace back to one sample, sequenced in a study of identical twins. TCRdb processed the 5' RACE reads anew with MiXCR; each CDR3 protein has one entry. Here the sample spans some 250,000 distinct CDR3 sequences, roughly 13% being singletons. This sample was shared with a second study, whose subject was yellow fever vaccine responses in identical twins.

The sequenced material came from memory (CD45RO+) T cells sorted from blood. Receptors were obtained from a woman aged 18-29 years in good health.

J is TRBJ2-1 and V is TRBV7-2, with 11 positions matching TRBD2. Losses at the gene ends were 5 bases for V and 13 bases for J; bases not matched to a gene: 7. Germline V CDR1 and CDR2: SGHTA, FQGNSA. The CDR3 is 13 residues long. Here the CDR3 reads CASSTASGRSQFF. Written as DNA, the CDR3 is TGTGCCAGCAGCACTGCTAGCGGGAGGTCCCAGTTCTTC.

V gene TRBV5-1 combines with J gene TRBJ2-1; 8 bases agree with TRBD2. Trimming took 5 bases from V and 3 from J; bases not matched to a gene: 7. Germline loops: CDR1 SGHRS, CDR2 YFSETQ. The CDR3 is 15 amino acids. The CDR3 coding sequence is TGCGCCAGCAGTACTAGCGGCACAAACTACAATGAGCAGTTCTTC. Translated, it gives CASSTSGTNYNEQFF. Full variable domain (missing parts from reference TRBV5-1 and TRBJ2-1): KAGVTQTPRYLIKTRGQQVTLSCSPISGHRSVSWYQQTPGQGLQFLFEYFSETQRNKGNFPGRFSGRQFSNSRSEMNVSTLELGDSALYLCASSTSGTNYNEQFFGPGTRLTVL.

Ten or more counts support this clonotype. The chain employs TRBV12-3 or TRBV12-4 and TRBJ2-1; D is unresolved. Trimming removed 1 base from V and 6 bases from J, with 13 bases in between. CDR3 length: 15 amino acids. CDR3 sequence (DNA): TGTGCCAGCAGTTTAGGTGGGTCGAAAGCCAATGAGCAGTTCTTC. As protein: CASSLGGSKANEQFF.